This T cell receptor (beta chain) was found in a study of shared clonotypes between healthy human individuals. Study at large: Per-donor plates numbered three CD4 naive, three CD4 memory, two CD8 naive and one CD8 memory.

The input for sorted-subset replicate PCRs was around 0.2 ug DNA, tens of thousands of T cell genomes. Per the authors' pipeline: For the immunoSEQ data, sequences were junction-only without quality scores, so filtering differed. Produced via immunoSEQ multiplex PCR; TCRdb's table is partial and in-frame only. V, J and clone size were drawn from that table, and D and trimming were deduced from the DNA. This table holds 2,500,000 or so clones, 93% found once. Germline V gene data show CDR1 as MDHEN and CDR2 as SYDVKM. V was shortened by 3 bases and J by 5 bases, with 14 bases between the two germline ends. This CDR3 spans 14 amino acids.

The clonotype comes from a young man in good health. Some clones in this sample may be carry-over from other donors' samples. Material for sequencing was naive CD4+ T cells from PBMCs. Subset noted: CD45RA+ positively selected. The gene calls are TRBV28 and TRBJ2-7; a possible D gene is TRBD2 (6 bases). The CDR3 nucleotides read TGTGCCAGCAGTTTGGAGGGGCCTAGACACGAGCAGTACTTC. Protein product: CASSLEGPRHEQYF.